These T cell receptor beta chains were read from a single sample in a study of blood T cell repertoires in COVID-19. Sequencing was performed with immunoSEQ multiplex PCR; in TCRdb, only in-frame clones are kept and a portion is missing. The sample has around 180,000 clones; approximately 78% are singletons. The material sequenced was peripheral blood. These receptors were obtained from a woman at least 80 years old with COVID-19, enrolled during active disease. The CDR3 runs from the conserved cysteine through the conserved F or W. A D gene is named only where the DNA matches it firmly. Not all rows give a size; the values are once, few, many and, for expanded clones, a class.

abundance: .; d_gene: .; v_gene: TRBV5-6; j_gene: TRBJ2-7; CDR3nt: TGTGCCAGCAGTAGCGCGGTCTACGAGCAGTACTTC; CDR3aa: CASSSAVYEQYF
abundance: .; d_gene: .; v_gene: TRBV19; j_gene: TRBJ2-4; CDR3nt: TGTGCCAGTAGTAGCTTCGGGGGAGCCAAAAACATTCAGTACTTC; CDR3aa: CASSSFGGAKNIQYF
abundance: .; d_gene: .; v_gene: TRBV3-1/TRBV3-2; j_gene: TRBJ2-6; CDR3nt: TGTGCCAGCAGCCCCACATCTGGGGCCAACGTCCTGACTTTC; CDR3aa: CASSPTSGANVLTF
abundance: .; d_gene: TRBD2; v_gene: TRBV6-5; j_gene: TRBJ2-3; CDR3nt: TGTGCCAGCAGCCACCGACTAGCTAGGCCAGATACGCAGTATTTT; CDR3aa: CASSHRLARPDTQYF
abundance: .; d_gene: TRBD1; v_gene: TRBV5-5; j_gene: TRBJ1-2; CDR3nt: TGTGCCAGCAGCCGGACAGGGGGCGCGAGTGGCTACACCTTC; CDR3aa: CASSRTGGASGYTF
abundance: .; d_gene: .; v_gene: TRBV19; j_gene: TRBJ1-2; CDR3nt: TGTGCCAGTAGTATGTGGGGAGAAGGCTATGGCTACACCTTC; CDR3aa: CASSMWGEGYGYTF
abundance: .; d_gene: .; v_gene: TRBV7-9; j_gene: TRBJ2-7; CDR3nt: TGTGCCAGCAGCTCTCCGGGACAATACGAGCAGTACTTC; CDR3aa: CASSSPGQYEQYF
abundance: .; d_gene: .; v_gene: TRBV14; j_gene: TRBJ2-2; CDR3nt: TGTGCCAGCAGCCAAGTGAGAGGGACCGGGGAGCTGTTTTTT; CDR3aa: CASSQVRGTGELFF
abundance: .; d_gene: TRBD2; v_gene: TRBV5-1; j_gene: TRBJ2-1; CDR3nt: TGCGCCAGCAGCCCCCTTCGCGGGGGTAGCTCCTACAATGAGCAGTTCTTC; CDR3aa: CASSPLRGGSSYNEQFF
abundance: .; d_gene: .; v_gene: TRBV2; j_gene: TRBJ1-2; CDR3nt: TGTGCCAGCAGCGCAGCGGGGCGCGATGGCTACACCTTC; CDR3aa: CASSAAGRDGYTF
abundance: .; d_gene: .; v_gene: TRBV5-4; j_gene: TRBJ2-3; CDR3nt: TGTGCCAGCAGCTTGGAACCGACGGGGGCAGATACGCAGTATTTT; CDR3aa: CASSLEPTGADTQYF
abundance: once; d_gene: TRBD1; v_gene: TRBV10-3; j_gene: TRBJ2-5; CDR3nt: TGTGCCATCAGCATGACAGGGGGCGCGGGGGAGACCCAGTACTTC; CDR3aa: CAISMTGGAGETQYF
abundance: once; d_gene: TRBD1; v_gene: TRBV11-2; j_gene: TRBJ1-5; CDR3nt: TGTGCCAGCAGCTTGGGGAACAGGGGCCAGCCCCAGCATTTT; CDR3aa: CASSLGNRGQPQHF
abundance: .; d_gene: TRBD1; v_gene: TRBV2; j_gene: TRBJ2-7; CDR3nt: TGTGCCAGCAGCCGCGACAGGGGGGCTCCCTACGAGCAGTACTTC; CDR3aa: CASSRDRGAPYEQYF
abundance: .; d_gene: TRBD1; v_gene: TRBV6-1; j_gene: TRBJ2-7; CDR3nt: TGTGCCAGCAGTGAAGTTCGACAGGGCAGGGAGCAGTACTTC; CDR3aa: CASSEVRQGREQYF
abundance: .; d_gene: .; v_gene: TRBV5-1; j_gene: TRBJ1-4; CDR3nt: TGCGCCAGCAGCTTCGGGGGGAGTTATGCAACTAATGAAAAACTGTTTTTT; CDR3aa: CASSFGGSYATNEKLFF
abundance: .; d_gene: TRBD1; v_gene: TRBV11-3; j_gene: TRBJ1-1; CDR3nt: TGTGCCAGCAGCTCACAGGGGATGGAGCGTGCTTTCTTT; CDR3aa: CASSSQGMERAFF
abundance: .; d_gene: .; v_gene: TRBV1; j_gene: TRBJ1-2; CDR3nt: TGCACCAGATGGACAGGCGAGGTGGGTGGCTACACCTTC; CDR3aa: CTRWTGEVGGYTF
abundance: .; d_gene: TRBD1; v_gene: TRBV28; j_gene: TRBJ2-6; CDR3nt: TGTGCCAGCAGACAGGGATGGGGGGTACCGGGACAGGGCTTTGGGGCCAACGTCCTGACTTTC; CDR3aa: CASRQGWGVPGQGFGANVLTF
abundance: .; d_gene: .; v_gene: TRBV4-1; j_gene: TRBJ1-1; CDR3nt: TGCGCCAGCAGCCAAGACCGGACAGTCGGCACTGAAGCTTTCTTT; CDR3aa: CASSQDRTVGTEAFF
abundance: few; d_gene: .; v_gene: TRBV4-1; j_gene: TRBJ2-5; CDR3nt: TGCGCCAGCAGCCAATCCAATCGGGAGACCCAGTACTTC; CDR3aa: CASSQSNRETQYF
abundance: .; d_gene: TRBD1; v_gene: TRBV6-5; j_gene: TRBJ2-7; CDR3nt: TGTGCCAGCAGCGTTCGGACAGGGGGGGTCTACGAGCAGTACTTC; CDR3aa: CASSVRTGGVYEQYF
abundance: few; d_gene: .; v_gene: TRBV11-3; j_gene: TRBJ1-1; CDR3nt: TGTGCCAGCAGCTTGACAGTGAACACTGAAGCTTTCTTT; CDR3aa: CASSLTVNTEAFF
abundance: .; d_gene: TRBD2; v_gene: TRBV10-3; j_gene: TRBJ2-1; CDR3nt: TGTGCCATCAGTGAACGGCGGGAGGGCCGCAATGAGCAGTTCTTC; CDR3aa: CAISERREGRNEQFF
abundance: .; d_gene: TRBD1; v_gene: TRBV27; j_gene: TRBJ2-1; CDR3nt: TGTGCCAGCTCTTTGACCGGGACAGGGTTAAATGAGCAGTTCTTC; CDR3aa: CASSLTGTGLNEQFF
abundance: .; d_gene: TRBD2; v_gene: TRBV11-2; j_gene: TRBJ2-7; CDR3nt: TGTGCCAGCAGCCCTGTAGCGGGAGGGCCGGGGGAGCAGTACTTC; CDR3aa: CASSPVAGGPGEQYF
abundance: .; d_gene: TRBD1; v_gene: TRBV28; j_gene: TRBJ1-1; CDR3nt: TGTGCCAGCGGAGGGACAGGGCTTATGGTCACTGAAGCTTTCTTT; CDR3aa: CASGGTGLMVTEAFF
abundance: .; d_gene: .; v_gene: TRBV19; j_gene: TRBJ2-7; CDR3nt: TGTGCCAGTAGTATTATAGTGGGAGGCTACGAGCAGTACTTC; CDR3aa: CASSIIVGGYEQYF
abundance: .; d_gene: TRBD1; v_gene: TRBV28; j_gene: TRBJ1-4; CDR3nt: TGTGCCAGCAGTTTACGGGACAGGAGGCAAAAACTGTTTTTT; CDR3aa: CASSLRDRRQKLFF
abundance: .; d_gene: .; v_gene: TRBV4-1; j_gene: TRBJ2-1; CDR3nt: TGCGCCAGCAGCGTTGGTCGGGAGTCCTACAATGAGCAGTTCTTC; CDR3aa: CASSVGRESYNEQFF
abundance: once; d_gene: TRBD1; v_gene: TRBV6-6; j_gene: TRBJ1-5; CDR3nt: TGTGCCAGCAGCACTACAGGGGGCGGGTTAGTTAAGCCCCAGCATTTT; CDR3aa: CASSTTGGGLVKPQHF
abundance: .; d_gene: .; v_gene: TRBV7-8; j_gene: TRBJ1-2; CDR3nt: TGTGCCAGCAGCCCTCGCTCCGGGACTACGGCTAACTATGGCTACACCTTC; CDR3aa: CASSPRSGTTANYGYTF
abundance: .; d_gene: .; v_gene: TRBV7-9; j_gene: TRBJ2-7; CDR3nt: TGTGCCAGCACCTCCCCCAATTACGAGCAGTACTTC; CDR3aa: CASTSPNYEQYF
abundance: few; d_gene: TRBD2; v_gene: TRBV11-2; j_gene: TRBJ2-1; CDR3nt: TGTGCCAGCAGCACCAGGGACTACCCGTTAGACAATGAGCAGTTCTTC; CDR3aa: CASSTRDYPLDNEQFF
abundance: .; d_gene: TRBD1; v_gene: TRBV6-6; j_gene: TRBJ2-3; CDR3nt: TGTGCCAGCAGCGCAGGGACAGGGGGAAGCACAGATACGCAGTATTTT; CDR3aa: CASSAGTGGSTDTQYF
abundance: .; d_gene: TRBD1; v_gene: TRBV7-2; j_gene: TRBJ1-6; CDR3nt: TGTGCCAGCAGCACAGGGGGCAATTCACCCCTCCACTTT; CDR3aa: CASSTGGNSPLHF
abundance: .; d_gene: .; v_gene: TRBV14; j_gene: TRBJ2-7; CDR3nt: TGTGCCAGCAGCCCTGGGCAGGGCGAGCAGTACTTC; CDR3aa: CASSPGQGEQYF
abundance: few; d_gene: TRBD1; v_gene: TRBV3-1/TRBV3-2; j_gene: TRBJ1-5; CDR3nt: TGTGCCAGCAGCCCCTGGACAGGGGATAATCAGCCCCAGCATTTT; CDR3aa: CASSPWTGDNQPQHF
abundance: .; d_gene: TRBD1; v_gene: TRBV5-1; j_gene: TRBJ2-5; CDR3nt: TGCGCCAGCAGCAGGACAGGGGGCTTCTTGGAGACCCAGTACTTC; CDR3aa: CASSRTGGFLETQYF
abundance: .; d_gene: .; v_gene: TRBV28; j_gene: TRBJ1-4; CDR3nt: TGTGCCAGCAGTTTATCGGGCAGGGGTGGTGAAAAACTGTTTTTT; CDR3aa: CASSLSGRGGEKLFF
abundance: .; d_gene: TRBD1; v_gene: TRBV5-1; j_gene: TRBJ2-7; CDR3nt: TGCGCCAGCAGCTTGAGACAGGGGGCCTACGAGCAGTACTTC; CDR3aa: CASSLRQGAYEQYF